The 28 T cell receptor beta chains reported below all come from one sample, sequenced in a study of cytotoxic CD8 clonotypes in ibrutinib-treated CLL. Libraries were prepared by immunoSEQ multiplex PCR; TCRdb keeps only in-frame clonotypes and omits some of them. The data show under 300,000 clones, less than 85% seen once. The specimen comprised PBMCs, sampled at disease progression, from a patient treated with ibrutinib. The receptors were sampled from a human donor with chronic lymphocytic leukemia.

J is TRBJ2-7 and V is TRBV6-6; D not resolved. The CDR3 loop spans 15 amino acids. The germline CDR1 and CDR2 sequences are MNHNY and SVGAGI (reference sequence). The V end lost 4 bases, the J end lost 2 bases, and 15 bases lay between the germline ends. The CDR3 coding sequence is TGTGCCAGCAGTTCGCTTCCCGGTACTCCCTACGAGCAGTACTTC. Protein sequence: CASSSLPGTPYEQYF.

The chain joins TRBV29-1 to TRBJ2-1, with unresolved D. The CDR3 consists of 13 residues. CDR1 is SQVTM and CDR2 is ANQGSEA in the germline V gene. The V end lost 4 bases, the J end lost 2 bases, and 9 bases lay between the germline ends. The CDR3 spells CSVVPPAYNEQFF. The CDR3 DNA sequence: TGCAGCGTTGTACCCCCCGCCTACAATGAGCAGTTCTTC.

V usage is TRBV19 and J usage is TRBJ1-1, with D perhaps TRBD1 (6 bases). CDR3 length: 12 amino acids. Trimming removed 6 bases at V and 4 bases at J, with 9 bases between. Germline CDR1 LNHDA, CDR2 SQIVND (reference sequence). The CDR3 region is CASRAGVTEAFF. CDR3 DNA sequence: TGTGCCAGTAGAGCAGGGGTCACTGAAGCTTTCTTT.

This chain connects TRBV2 to TRBJ1-2; 9 bases agree with TRBD1. CDR1 and CDR2 (germline): SNHLY, FYNNEI. The CDR3 is 16 residues long. After removal of 6 bases from V and 2 bases from J, the junction contained 10 bases not matched to a gene. The DNA of the CDR3 is TGTGCCAGCAGGCCCGGGACAGGGATTTCCAACTATGGCTACACCTTC. Encoded protein: CASRPGTGISNYGYTF.

The chain combines TRBV6-1 with TRBJ2-4; 7 nucleotides line up with TRBD1. V was pared by 5 bases and J by 4 bases, with 8 bases of the junction left unmatched. The germline CDR1 and CDR2 sequences are MNHNS and SASEGT. The CDR3 contains 15 residues. DNA of the CDR3: TGTGCCAGCAGTCCGAAAGTACAGGGGAAAAACATTCAGTACTTC. It encodes CASSPKVQGKNIQYF.

V gene TRBV7-8 combines with J gene TRBJ2-1; 10 bases are a match to TRBD2. The junction had 7 bases not matched to a gene; V was cut back by 5 bases and J by 0 bases. The CDR3 has 17 amino acids. CDR1 is SGHVS and CDR2 is FQNEAQ in the germline V gene. CDR3: CASSPGLADSSYNEQFF. The CDR3 nucleotides are TGTGCCAGCAGCCCAGGACTAGCGGATAGCTCCTACAATGAGCAGTTCTTC.

The V call is TRBV5-8, the J call TRBJ2-7; 11 positions match TRBD2. V lost 0 bases, J lost 4 bases, and 6 bases stayed unmatched. In germline, CDR1 is SGHTS, CDR2 YDEGEE. This CDR3 comprises 16 residues. The DNA of the CDR3 is TGTGCCAGCAGCTTGGACCTAGCGGGAGGAATATACGAGCAGTACTTC. Encoded protein: CASSLDLAGGIYEQYF.

The chain combines TRBV4-1 with TRBJ1-1; unclear D gene. The CDR3 contains 14 residues. Germline CDR1 and CDR2: MGHRA and YSYEKL. The V end was cut by 2 bases, the J end by 0 bases, with 7 bases between. The CDR3 protein is CASSQTTLNTEAFF. For the CDR3, the DNA is TGCGCCAGCAGCCAAACTACACTGAACACTGAAGCTTTCTTT.

The gene calls are TRBV10-1 and TRBJ1-1; D possibly corresponds to TRBD1 (5 bases). The germline V gene has CDR1 WNHNN and CDR2 SYGVQD (reference sequence). Trimming pared 1 base from V and 1 base from J, leaving 13 bases between. The CDR3 sequence is 16 residues long. This CDR3 reads CASSEFLGQGNTEAFF. In DNA form, the CDR3 reads TGCGCCAGCAGTGAGTTCCTTGGGCAGGGGAACACTGAAGCTTTCTTT.

This clone appeared a few times. The V and J genes are TRBV18 and TRBJ2-2; D not resolved. Trimming took off 3 bases at V and 6 bases at J, with 5 bases between the two ends. The CDR3 is made up of 12 amino acids. Germline V gene lookup returns CDR1 KGHSH and CDR2 LQKENI. The CDR3 DNA sequence: TGTGCCAGCTCACCCTCCCCCGGGGAGCTGTTTTTT. Translated: CASSPSPGELFF.

This chain connects TRBV19 to TRBJ1-1, with 9 nucleotides matching TRBD1. Germline loops: CDR1 LNHDA, CDR2 SQIVND (reference sequence). The CDR3 spans 13 residues. Trimming took 6 bases from V and 12 from J; bases not matched to a gene: 11. CDR3 sequence: CASSQNRQGVTFF. In DNA form, the CDR3 reads TGTGCCAGTAGCCAAAATCGACAGGGGGTGACTTTCTTT.

The J gene is TRBJ2-1, the V gene TRBV27; 11 bases line up with TRBD2. The CDR3 sequence is 18 residues long. V shed 3 bases and J 9 bases; nucleotides not matched to a gene: 16. Germline CDR1 MNHEY, CDR2 SMNVEV (reference sequence). CDR3 sequence (DNA): TGTGCCAGCAGTTTTTACCCCCCGACTAGCGGGAAAGGCGGTGAGCAGTTCTTC. Protein: CASSFYPPTSGKGGEQFF.

The chain recombines TRBV13 with TRBJ2-3; D gene unclear. V was trimmed by 3 bases and J by 4 bases, leaving 5 bases between them. Germline V gives CDR1 PRHDT, CDR2 FYEKMQ (reference sequence). This CDR3 is 12 amino acids long. The CDR3 is CASSLASDTQYF. CDR3 in DNA: TGTGCCAGCAGCTTGGCTTCAGATACGCAGTATTTT.

The J gene is TRBJ1-1, the V gene TRBV29-1, with a possible D match to TRBD1 (6 bases). V gave up 6 bases and J gave up 1 base, with 12 bases separating them. The CDR3 loop spans 13 amino acids. Germline loops: CDR1 SQVTM, CDR2 ANQGSEA. As DNA, the CDR3 is TGCAGCGTCGTCGGACAGAAGAACACTGAAGCTTTCTTT. Protein product: CSVVGQKNTEAFF.

CDR3: CASRDRLSNEKLFF. The CDR3 bases are TGTGCCAGCAGGGACAGGTTGAGTAATGAAAAACTGTTTTTT. The chain joins TRBV6-1 to TRBJ1-4, with 7 positions matching TRBD1. V shed 6 bases and J 4 bases; nucleotides not matched to a gene: 5. Germline V CDR1 and CDR2: MNHNS, SASEGT. CDR3 length: 14 amino acids.

In this sample, this clone turned up a few times. The DNA of the CDR3 is TGTGCCAGCAGTCTAGGAGGGCTAGCGAAAGAGACCCAGTACTTC. Amino acid sequence: CASSLGGLAKETQYF. The rearrangement uses TRBV6-5 and TRBJ2-5; D may be TRBD2 (6 bases). The V and J ends lost 5 bases and 3 bases respectively, with 16 bases between them. The CDR3 consists of 15 residues. Germline V gene data show CDR1 as MNHEY and CDR2 as SVGAGI.

The rearrangement links TRBV9 to TRBJ2-7, with 7 nucleotides matching TRBD1. V was clipped by 2 bases and J by 0 bases; unmatched bases: 5. The germline gives CDR1 SGDLS, CDR2 YYNGEE. This CDR3 has 15 residues. As DNA, the CDR3 is TGTGCCAGCAGCGTGGCGACAGGGAGCTCCTACGAGCAGTACTTC. Amino acids: CASSVATGSSYEQYF.

The chain joins TRBV4-2 to TRBJ1-2; a possible D gene is TRBD1 (6 bases). The CDR3 is 15 amino acids. The germline CDR1 and CDR2 sequences are LGHNA and YNFKEQ. Deletions cut 4 bases from V and 4 bases from J, with 16 bases between. The CDR3 DNA sequence: TGTGCCAGCAGCCCAACAGGGTCAGTGTCCTATGGCTACACCTTC. Translating it yields CASSPTGSVSYGYTF.

The V call is TRBV29-1, the J call TRBJ2-1, with D possibly TRBD2 on 6 matching bases. This CDR3 comprises 17 residues. Germline V gene data show CDR1 as SQVTM and CDR2 as ANQGSEA. V was shortened by 3 bases and J by 2 bases, with 20 bases between the two germline ends. The DNA for the CDR3 is TGCAGCGTTGACGGTGGGAGGCCGTACGCCACCTACAATGAGCAGTTCTTC. Translated, it gives CSVDGGRPYATYNEQFF.

The chain recombines TRBV7-2 with TRBJ1-5; D call uncertain. The CDR3 is made up of 15 amino acids. Trimming cost V 5 bases and J 2 bases, with 13 bases left between them. CDR1 is SGHTA and CDR2 is FQGNSA in the germline V gene. CDR3 sequence (DNA): TGTGCCAGCAGCCGGGAGGGATTCGGCAATCAGCCCCAGCATTTT. Translating gives CASSREGFGNQPQHF.

The chain combines TRBV2 with TRBJ2-5; a possible D gene is TRBD2 (5 bases). The V and J ends lost 7 bases and 5 bases respectively, with 11 bases between them. The CDR3 extends over 12 amino acids. The germline V gene encodes CDR1 SNHLY and CDR2 FYNNEI. This CDR3 reads CASTLASETQYF. CDR3 DNA sequence: TGTGCCAGCACCCTAGCATCGGAGACCCAGTACTTC.

V gene TRBV28 combines with J gene TRBJ2-1, with TRBD2 matching 8 bases. After removal of 8 bases from V and 4 bases from J, the junction contained 10 bases not matched to a gene. This CDR3 has 15 amino acids. Germline V lookup: CDR1 MDHEN, CDR2 SYDVKM. The DNA for the CDR3 is TGTGCCAGCCGTATTAGCGGGACTCAATACAATGAGCAGTTCTTC. Protein sequence: CASRISGTQYNEQFF.

The table lists this clone with a few counts. V is TRBV6-1 and J is TRBJ1-5, with D unclear. With 1 base removed from V and 8 bases from J, the gap between germline ends came to 12 bases. The CDR3 spans 14 residues. Germline V gives CDR1 MNHNS, CDR2 SASEGT. CDR3 sequence reads: CASSEEPLGKPQHF. In DNA form, the CDR3 reads TGTGCCAGCAGTGAAGAACCTTTGGGAAAGCCCCAGCATTTT.

The chain is built from TRBV9 and TRBJ2-7; D perhaps matches TRBD1 (6 bases). The CDR3 covers 14 residues. The germline V gene encodes CDR1 SGDLS and CDR2 YYNGEE. Trimming cost V 3 bases and J 3 bases, with 13 bases left between them. In DNA form, the CDR3 reads TGTGCCAGCAGCGCGGACAGCCTTCACTACGAGCAGTACTTC. It yields the protein CASSADSLHYEQYF.

The chain couples TRBV11-2 to TRBJ1-2; no definite D call. The length of the CDR3 is 16 residues. The ends were cut back, 0 bases at V and 0 bases at J, with 11 bases in the middle. Germline CDR1 and CDR2: SGHAT and FQNNGV. For the CDR3, the DNA is TGTGCCAGCAGCTTAGAAAGTGGCAGAACTAACTATGGCTACACCTTC. It specifies CASSLESGRTNYGYTF.

J is TRBJ2-3 and V is TRBV2; weak D call: TRBD1 (6 bases). CDR3 length: 14 residues. Germline V lookup: CDR1 SNHLY, CDR2 FYNNEI. Trimming took off 5 bases at V and 6 bases at J, with 15 bases between the two ends. DNA for the CDR3: TGTGCCAGCAGTTCGTCGTTGGGGGCTGATACGCAGTATTTT. Translating it yields CASSSSLGADTQYF.

V gene TRBV21-1 combines with J gene TRBJ1-4. TRBV21-1 is classified as a pseudogene. The CDR3 spans 14 residues. This CDR3 reads CASNRRTRIEKLFF. The CDR3 region has the DNA TGTGCCAGCAATCGACGGACGCGCATTGAAAAACTGTTTTTT.

The chain recombines TRBV5-1 with TRBJ2-7; 10 positions match TRBD1. The CDR3 is 15 amino acids. Germline V gene lookup returns CDR1 SGHRS and CDR2 YFSETQ. After removal of 4 bases from V and 3 bases from J, the junction contained 7 bases not matched to a gene. CDR3 sequence: CASSISTGGRYEQYF. In nucleotides, the CDR3 is TGCGCCAGCAGCATCTCGACAGGGGGCCGCTACGAGCAGTACTTC.